Following are 26 T cell receptor beta chains from one sample sequenced in a study of blood T cell repertoires in COVID-19. Sequenced by immunoSEQ multiplex PCR; TCRdb stores in-frame clones only, minus some. The sample lists roughly 400,000 clones; just over 90% were seen once. Sequenced: PBMCs or T cells enriched from blood (not recorded which). All receptors derive from a woman in her 40s who had been exposed to COVID-19.

With respect to this clone: This same CDR3 is encoded by further DNA sequences in the sample. The chain uses TRBV7-9 and TRBJ1-1; D remains ambiguous. The CDR3 runs to 14 residues. Germline V CDR1 and CDR2: SEHNR, FQNEAQ (reference sequence). The V and J ends lost 0 bases and 1 base respectively, with 6 bases between them. In nucleotides, the CDR3 is TGTGCCAGCAGCTTAGCTGGCGGGAACACTGAAGCTTTCTTT. Its translation: CASSLAGGNTEAFF.

The chain links TRBV5-5 to TRBJ2-2; D possibly corresponds to TRBD1 (6 bases). The CDR3 is 18 amino acids. CDR1 is SGHKS and CDR2 is YYEKEE in the germline V gene (reference sequence). Trimming left V 3 bases short and J 1 base short, with 19 bases between. CDR3 DNA: TGTGCCAGCAGCTCGGGACCACAGGGCCTACTGAACACCGGGGAGCTGTTTTTT. It translates to CASSSGPQGLLNTGELFF.

J is TRBJ1-1 and V is TRBV18, with D possibly matching TRBD1 (5 bases). Per the germline V gene, CDR1 is KGHSH and CDR2 is LQKENI. The CDR3 spans 15 residues. Deletions cut 3 bases from V and 1 base from J, with 12 bases between. The CDR3 sequence: CASSPSDKKNTEAFF. The CDR3, as DNA: TGTGCCAGCTCACCCTCGGACAAGAAGAACACTGAAGCTTTCTTT.

The table lists this clone with a count of one. The chain combines TRBV30 with TRBJ2-5; a weak D match, TRBD1 (5 bases). The CDR3 has 13 residues. Germline loops: CDR1 GTSNPN, CDR2 SVGIG (reference sequence). Trimming stripped 2 bases from V and 0 bases from J, with 7 bases between. CDR3 in DNA: TGTGCCTGGAGTAAGGGGCACCAAGAGACCCAGTACTTC. This gives the protein CAWSKGHQETQYF.

The gene calls are TRBV19 and TRBJ2-6; 7 nucleotides match TRBD2. CDR1 and CDR2 from the germline V gene are LNHDA and SQIVND (reference sequence). The CDR3 contains 14 residues. The ends lost 8 bases at V and 3 bases at J; junction bases unmatched: 4. For the CDR3, the DNA is TGTGCCAGTTCAACGGGGGGTGGGGCCAACGTCCTGACTTTC. Translating gives CASSTGGGANVLTF. The whole variable domain, remainder taken from reference TRBV19 and TRBJ2-6, is DGGITQSPKYLFRKEGQNVTLSCEQNLNHDAMYWYRQDPGQGLRLIYYSQIVNDFQKGDIAEGYSVSREKKESFPLTVTSAQKNPTAFYLCASSTGGGANVLTFGAGSRLTVL.

The V and J genes are TRBV6-6 and TRBJ1-1; the D is unclear. The CDR3 extends over 15 amino acids. V lost 2 bases, J lost 2 bases, and 12 bases lay in between. The germline gives CDR1 MNHNY, CDR2 SVGAGI (reference sequence). DNA for the CDR3: TGTGCCAGCAGTTACGGTCACTCCTCTAACACTGAAGCTTTCTTT. Its protein product is CASSYGHSSNTEAFF.

This chain connects TRBV2 to TRBJ1-3, with D perhaps matching TRBD1 (5 bases). CDR1 and CDR2 from the germline V gene are SNHLY and FYNNEI. The ends were cut back, 7 bases at V and 3 bases at J, with 10 bases in the middle. The CDR3 loop spans 13 amino acids. DNA of the CDR3: TGTGCCAGCACGGACATCGTTGGAAACACCATATATTTT. Encoded protein: CASTDIVGNTIYF.

The J gene is TRBJ1-3, the V gene TRBV7-9; weak D call: TRBD1 (5 bases). Between the trimmed V and J ends, which lost 7 bases and 8 bases, there was a span of 21 bases. CDR1 and CDR2 from the germline V gene are SEHNR and FQNEAQ (reference sequence). This CDR3 contains 15 residues. The CDR3 is CASKGLGGLTDTIYF. CDR3 coding DNA: TGTGCCAGCAAAGGGCTCGGGGGATTGACCGACACCATATATTTT.

The chain recombines TRBV7-6 with TRBJ2-1; 9 bases fit TRBD2. With V trimmed by 4 bases and J by 7 bases, 8 bases remained unmatched. Germline CDR1 reads SGHVS; CDR2 reads FNYEAQ. The CDR3 sequence is 15 residues long. The CDR3 here is CASSSSGTSNNEQFF. Written as DNA, the CDR3 is TGTGCCAGCAGCTCGTCCGGGACTAGCAATAATGAGCAGTTCTTC. Filled out from reference TRBV7-6 and TRBJ2-1, the complete variable domain reads GAGVSQSPRYKVTKRGQDVALRCDPISGHVSLYWYRQALGQGPEFLTYFNYEAQQDKSGLPNDRFSAERPEGSISTLTIQRTEQRDSAMYRCASSSSGTSNNEQFFGPGTRLTVL.

The rearrangement links TRBV18 to TRBJ1-3, with a possible D match to TRBD1 (5 bases). Germline CDR1 is KGHSH and CDR2 is LQKENI. This CDR3 has 14 residues. Trimming took 2 bases from V and 3 from J, leaving 8 bases between them. The CDR3 DNA reads as TGTGCCAGCTCACCAGGGGCGAATGGAAACACCATATATTTT. Translated, it gives CASSPGANGNTIYF.

The chain employs TRBV7-2 and TRBJ1-2; D is unresolved. The CDR3 consists of 13 residues. Deletions cut 1 base from V and 8 bases from J, with 11 bases between. Per the germline V gene, CDR1 is SGHTA and CDR2 is FQGNSA. This chain's CDR3 is CASSLDSGGGYTF. The CDR3, as DNA: TGTGCCAGCAGCTTAGATAGTGGCGGGGGCTACACCTTC. Variable domain in full (rest from reference TRBV7-2 and TRBJ1-2): GAGVSQSPSNKVTEKGKDVELRCDPISGHTALYWYRQSLGQGLEFLIYFQGNSAPDKSGLPSDRFSAERTGGSVSTLTIQRTQQEDSAVYLCASSLDSGGGYTFGSGTRLTVV.

This clone has just one count. CDR3 sequence reads: CASSRRGLAEYNEQFF. The CDR3, as DNA: TGTGCCAGCAGCCGACGGGGACTAGCGGAATACAATGAGCAGTTCTTC. The rearrangement uses TRBV9 and TRBJ2-1; 11 bases match TRBD2. Trimming cost V 4 bases and J 4 bases; bases outside gene matches: 7. CDR1 and CDR2 (germline): SGDLS, YYNGEE. There are 16 residues in the CDR3.

This chain connects TRBV2 to TRBJ1-4, with 7 bases matching TRBD1. After removal of 4 bases from V and 3 bases from J, the junction contained 2 bases not matched to a gene. The germline V gene has CDR1 SNHLY and CDR2 FYNNEI. CDR3 size: 14 residues. CDR3: CASSARGANEKLFF. The CDR3 DNA is TGTGCCAGCAGTGCCAGGGGGGCTAATGAAAAACTGTTTTTT.

The J gene is TRBJ1-4, the V gene TRBV5-8; 7 bases agree with TRBD1. This CDR3 is built from 15 residues. The J segment lost 7 bases and the V segment lost 0 bases, leaving 6 bases of the junction unmatched. Germline values: CDR1 SGHTS, CDR2 YDEGEE. This CDR3 reads CASSLATGQAEKLFF. The CDR3 nucleotides read TGTGCCAGCAGCTTGGCCACCGGACAGGCTGAAAAACTGTTTTTT. Looking up the rest from reference TRBV5-8 and TRBJ1-4 gives the full variable domain: EAGVTQSPTHLIKTRGQQATLRCSPISGHTSVYWYQQALGLGLQFLLWYDEGEERNRGNFPPRFSGRQFPNYSSELNVNALELEDSALYLCASSLATGQAEKLFFGSGTQLSVL.

This chain links TRBV29-1 with TRBJ2-3; 11 nucleotides match TRBD2. V dropped 6 bases and J dropped 6; count of bases not matched to a gene: 8. The CDR3 covers 14 residues. Germline CDR1 reads SQVTM; CDR2 reads ANQGSEA. The CDR3 DNA reads as TGCAGCGTGGCTACTAGCGGGAGAGTTGATACGCAGTATTTT. Translating it yields CSVATSGRVDTQYF.

The chain couples TRBV5-8 to TRBJ2-7, with TRBD2 matching over 7 bases. The germline V gene has CDR1 SGHTS and CDR2 YDEGEE. V trimming: 4 bases; J trimming: 2 bases; junction bases outside the gene matches: 6. CDR3 length: 14 residues. The CDR3 loop is CASSRGGLAYEQYF. The DNA for the CDR3 is TGTGCCAGCAGCCGAGGTGGACTAGCCTACGAGCAGTACTTC.

This clone has a single count. The chain recombines TRBV5-1 with TRBJ2-7; 8 bases are a match to TRBD1. The germline gives CDR1 SGHRS, CDR2 YFSETQ. Germline trimming cut 4 bases from V and 2 bases from J; bases unmatched to any gene: 8. The CDR3 has 15 amino acids. This CDR3 is CASSLTRQGPYEQYF. The CDR3 nucleotides are TGCGCCAGCAGCCTTACTAGACAGGGGCCCTACGAGCAGTACTTC.

The rearrangement links TRBV27 to TRBJ1-1; D unresolved. This CDR3 contains 11 residues. Deletions cut 4 bases from V and 7 bases from J, with 7 bases between. Germline CDR1 MNHEY, CDR2 SMNVEV (reference sequence). CDR3 region: CASSSRFEAFF. In DNA form, the CDR3 reads TGTGCCAGCAGTTCGAGATTTGAAGCTTTCTTT.

This rearrangement joins TRBV30 to TRBJ2-3; 7 nucleotides match TRBD2. The CDR3 loop spans 14 amino acids. The V gene end was trimmed by 0 bases and the J gene end by 4 bases; junction bases not matched to a gene: 4. Germline V gene lookup returns CDR1 GTSNPN and CDR2 SVGIG (reference sequence). Written as DNA, the CDR3 is TGTGCCTGGAGTGTAGGCGGGGGTTCAGATACGCAGTATTTT. As protein: CAWSVGGGSDTQYF.

The gene calls are TRBV9 and TRBJ1-2; 7 positions match TRBD1. Per germline, CDR1 SGDLS and CDR2 YYNGEE. Losses at the gene ends were 4 bases for V and 5 bases for J; bases not matched to a gene: 8. CDR3 length: 14 residues. The CDR3 nucleotides read TGTGCCAGCAGCTCCTTGACAGGGTATTATGGCTACACCTTC. Protein sequence: CASSSLTGYYGYTF. Together with reference TRBV9 and TRBJ1-2, the CDR3 gives the full variable domain: DSGVTQTPKHLITATGQRVTLRCSPRSGDLSVYWYQQSLDQGLQFLIQYYNGEERAKGNILERFSAQQFPDLHSELNLSSLELGDSALYFCASSSLTGYYGYTFGSGTRLTVV.

This chain connects TRBV5-1 to TRBJ2-5; 7 bases agree with TRBD2. The germline V gene has CDR1 SGHRS and CDR2 YFSETQ. The CDR3 is made up of 15 amino acids. The junction had 8 bases not matched to a gene; V was cut back by 3 bases and J by 3 bases. The CDR3 loop is CASSSIRGGEETQYF. The CDR3 DNA follows: TGCGCCAGCAGCTCCATTAGGGGAGGGGAAGAGACCCAGTACTTC.

V and J are TRBV5-5 and TRBJ1-5; perhaps TRBD1 as D (6 bases). Germline V CDR1 and CDR2: SGHKS, YYEKEE (reference sequence). Trimming cost V 4 bases and J 0 bases, with 11 bases left between them. The CDR3 is made up of 15 amino acids. The CDR3 sequence: CASSPADSSNQPQHF. Written as DNA, the CDR3 is TGTGCCAGCAGCCCCGCGGACAGTAGCAATCAGCCCCAGCATTTT. Full variable domain (outside the CDR3, taken from reference TRBV5-5 and TRBJ1-5): DAGVTQSPTHLIKTRGQQVTLRCSPISGHKSVSWYQQVLGQGPQFIFQYYEKEERGRGNFPDRFSARQFPNYSSELNVNALLLGDSALYLCASSPADSSNQPQHFGDGTRLSIL.

The chain combines TRBV3-1 (or the pseudogene TRBV3-2) with TRBJ1-2; no clear D gene. The germline gives CDR1 LGHDT, CDR2 YNNKEL (reference sequence). The CDR3 is 11 amino acids. V lost 5 bases to trimming and J lost 4 bases, with 5 bases between them. DNA of the CDR3: TGTGCCAGCAGCAACAGCTATGGCTACACCTTC. Amino acid sequence: CASSNSYGYTF.

This clone was seen more than once but under ten times. This rearrangement joins TRBV18 to TRBJ1-1; the match to TRBD1 covers 10 bases. With V trimmed by 4 bases and J by 8 bases, 1 base remained unmatched. This CDR3 is built from 12 residues. Germline V gives CDR1 KGHSH, CDR2 LQKENI. This CDR3 reads CASSQTGGEAFF. In nucleotides, the CDR3 is TGTGCCAGCTCACAGACAGGGGGCGAAGCTTTCTTT.

The CDR3 spells CASSPPSSGRFLNFYNEQFF. The CDR3 DNA follows: TGTGCCAGCTCACCACCGAGTAGCGGGAGATTTCTCAATTTCTACAATGAGCAGTTCTTC. The chain carries TRBV18 and TRBJ2-1, with 9 bases identical to TRBD2. Trimming cost V 0 bases and J 3 bases; bases outside gene matches: 15. The CDR3 runs to 20 residues. Germline-derived CDR1 and CDR2 are KGHSH and LQKENI.

The V call is TRBV2, the J call TRBJ1-1, with TRBD1 matching 10 bases. J gave up 4 bases and V 6 bases, and 8 bases lay outside the gene matches. CDR1 is SNHLY, CDR2 FYNNEI, per germline. The CDR3 runs 15 residues. The CDR3 spells CASRTGGFMFTEAFF. The CDR3 DNA reads TGTGCCAGCAGGACAGGGGGCTTCATGTTCACTGAAGCTTTCTTT.